The 24 T cell receptor beta chains below were found in one sample sequenced in a study of blood T cell repertoires in COVID-19. This table comes from immunoSEQ multiplex PCR, and its TCRdb copy is limited to in-frame clones, with some not included. Of about 300,000 clones listed, 65% to 85% are singletons. Sequenced input: peripheral blood. The receptors originated from a human donor with COVID-19, enrolled during active disease. The donor label of this sample is uncertain.

In this sample, this clone turned up a few times. The V call is TRBV9, the J call TRBJ1-1; no clear D. CDR1 is SGDLS and CDR2 is YYNGEE in the germline V gene. There are 13 residues in the CDR3. Trimming shortened V by 0 bases and J by 3 bases, and 6 bases separated the two germline ends. CDR3 residues: CASSVGGHTEAFF. The CDR3 DNA reads TGTGCCAGCAGCGTAGGAGGGCACACTGAAGCTTTCTTT.

This chain joins TRBV6-2 or TRBV6-3 and TRBJ1-1; 8 nucleotides align to TRBD1. The germline CDR1 and CDR2 sequences are MNHEY and SVGEGT. V gave up 5 bases and J gave up 4 bases; unmatched junction bases: 6. The CDR3 loop spans 14 amino acids. Here the CDR3 reads CASSPNRGGTEAFF. CDR3 DNA sequence: TGTGCCAGCAGTCCCAACAGGGGGGGCACTGAAGCTTTCTTT.

V gene TRBV10-3 combines with J gene TRBJ2-2, with 9 bases fitting TRBD2. Trimming removed 6 bases from V and 5 bases from J; junction bases left unmatched: 10. Germline assignment: CDR1 ENHRY and CDR2 SYGVKD. The CDR3 extends over 16 amino acids. CDR3 coding DNA: TGTGCCATCAGCTCGAGCGGGAGGACCGAAACCGGGGAGCTGTTTTTT. Protein: CAISSSGRTETGELFF.

V usage is TRBV5-4 and J usage is TRBJ2-1; TRBD2 is a possible D gene (6 bases). The CDR3 has 15 residues. The germline CDR1 and CDR2 sequences are SGHNT and YYREEE (reference sequence). V dropped 4 bases and J dropped 2 bases, with 13 bases sitting between them. The CDR3 nucleotides are TGTGCCAGCAGCACTCGGACGGGAGCCTACAATGAGCAGTTCTTC. Translated: CASSTRTGAYNEQFF.

The chain carries TRBV5-4 and TRBJ2-3, with D tentatively TRBD1 (5 bases). CDR3 length equals 14 residues. Trimming removed 2 bases at V and 0 bases at J, with 7 bases between. Per the germline V gene, CDR1 is SGHNT and CDR2 is YYREEE (reference sequence). CDR3 coding DNA: TGTGCCAGCAGCTTTAGGGGAAGCACAGATACGCAGTATTTT. It is translated as CASSFRGSTDTQYF.

Only a few counts were recorded for this clone. The rearrangement uses TRBV19 and TRBJ2-1; D is possibly TRBD2 (6 bases). CDR3 size: 14 residues. The germline V gene encodes CDR1 LNHDA and CDR2 SQIVND (reference sequence). The V end was cut by 7 bases, the J end by 4 bases, with 14 bases between. CDR3: CASKSRETYNEQFF. In nucleotides, the CDR3 is TGTGCCAGTAAGTCTCGGGAGACGTACAATGAGCAGTTCTTC. The variable domain in full, with the rest retrieved from reference TRBV19 and TRBJ2-1, is DGGITQSPKYLFRKEGQNVTLSCEQNLNHDAMYWYRQDPGQGLRLIYYSQIVNDFQKGDIAEGYSVSREKKESFPLTVTSAQKNPTAFYLCASKSRETYNEQFFGPGTRLTVL.

CDR3 sequence (DNA): TGCGCCAGCAGCCAGCTCCGGGACACCTACAATGAGCAGTTCTTC. It specifies CASSQLRDTYNEQFF. V is TRBV4-1 and J is TRBJ2-1; D may be TRBD1 (6 bases). Germline V CDR1 and CDR2: MGHRA, YSYEKL. The CDR3 runs to 15 residues. V dropped 3 bases and J dropped 2 bases, with 11 bases sitting between them.

The chain has TRBV28 and TRBJ2-7, with D perhaps matching TRBD2 (5 bases). The germline gives CDR1 MDHEN, CDR2 SYDVKM. V was shortened by 5 bases and J by 2 bases, with 19 bases between the two germline ends. The CDR3 is made up of 16 amino acids. The CDR3 loop is CASSTPTGIPPYEQYF. In DNA form, the CDR3 reads TGTGCCAGCAGTACCCCGACGGGGATTCCCCCCTACGAGCAGTACTTC.

The chain couples TRBV7-9 to TRBJ2-1; no clear D. Germline lookup yields CDR1 SEHNR and CDR2 FQNEAQ (reference sequence). The CDR3 sequence is 14 residues long. With 0 bases removed from V and 8 bases from J, the gap between germline ends came to 11 bases. DNA of the CDR3: TGTGCCAGCAGCTTAGCGAGTCAGGTAGATGAGCAGTTCTTC. Protein sequence: CASSLASQVDEQFF.

This clone was detected only once. V usage is TRBV30 and J usage is TRBJ2-4; 9 nucleotides align to TRBD1. J lost 11 bases, V lost 0 bases, and 11 bases had no gene match. The CDR3 runs to 15 residues. CDR1 and CDR2 (germline): GTSNPN, SVGIG (reference sequence). The CDR3 coding sequence is TGTGCCTGGAGTGTCACACAGGGGGCGGGTGGACTTCAGTACTTC. This sequence encodes CAWSVTQGAGGLQYF. Full variable domain (missing parts from reference TRBV30 and TRBJ2-4): SQTIHQWPATLVQPVGSPLSLECTVEGTSNPNLYWYRQAAGRGLQLLFYSVGIGQISSEVPQNLSASRPQDRQFILSSKKLLLSDSGFYLCAWSVTQGAGGLQYFGAGTRLSVL.

As to this clone: Other DNA sequences in this specimen translate into the identical CDR3. This chain's CDR3 is CASSIDRGSGEKLFF. CDR3 DNA: TGTGCCAGCAGCATCGACAGGGGAAGTGGGGAAAAACTGTTTTTT. V usage is TRBV11-2 and J usage is TRBJ1-4; TRBD1 aligns across 8 bases. CDR3 length equals 15 residues. Germline loops: CDR1 SGHAT, CDR2 FQNNGV. Trimming cost V 5 bases and J 8 bases; bases outside gene matches: 10.

This chain links TRBV21-1 with TRBJ1-5. TRBV21-1 is tagged as a pseudogene. CDR3 length equals 12 residues. The CDR3 bases are TGTGCCAGCACCGACTACAATCAGCCCCAGCATTTT. Amino acids: CASTDYNQPQHF.

A few counts support this clone. The chain is built from TRBV7-9 and TRBJ2-1; D uncertain. CDR3 size: 15 residues. Germline V lookup: CDR1 SEHNR, CDR2 FQNEAQ (reference sequence). V lost 10 bases, J lost 4 bases, and 20 bases lay in between. The CDR3 protein is CATSTSRVRYNEQFF. CDR3 in DNA: TGTGCCACCTCCACTTCCCGAGTCCGTTACAATGAGCAGTTCTTC.

The rearrangement joins TRBV25-1 to TRBJ2-7; possible D gene TRBD1, 6 bases. V lost 3 bases, J lost 10 bases, and 16 bases lay in between. This CDR3 region has 13 residues. Germline lookup yields CDR1 MGHDK and CDR2 SYGVNS. CDR3: CASSDPRGPVQYF. For the CDR3, the DNA is TGTGCCAGCAGTGACCCCAGGGGACCCGTCCAGTACTTC.

This chain links TRBV30 with TRBJ2-7, with TRBD2 matching 10 bases. This CDR3 is 13 amino acids long. In germline, CDR1 is GTSNPN, CDR2 SVGIG (reference sequence). Losses at the gene ends were 0 bases for V and 6 bases for J; bases not matched to a gene: 2. Written as DNA, the CDR3 is TGTGCCTGGAGTGTTTGGACTAGCGGCGAGCAGTACTTC. Translated, it gives CAWSVWTSGEQYF.

The chain carries TRBV20-1 and TRBJ1-3, with TRBD1 identical over 7 bases. Germline values: CDR1 DFQATT, CDR2 SNEGSKA (reference sequence). CDR3 length equals 16 residues. With V trimmed by 3 bases and J by 0 bases, 8 bases remained unmatched. In DNA, the CDR3 is TGCAGTGCTAGTGACTCGACAGGGCCCTCTGGAAACACCATATATTTT. This codes for CSASDSTGPSGNTIYF.

The chain joins TRBV30 to TRBJ1-5; D perhaps matches TRBD1 (6 bases). CDR1 and CDR2 (germline): GTSNPN, SVGIG (reference sequence). V dropped 3 bases and J dropped 0 bases, with 15 bases sitting between them. The CDR3 extends over 16 amino acids. The CDR3 sequence: CAWRRTDSSSNQPQHF. The CDR3 nucleotides are TGTGCCTGGAGGCGGACAGACAGTTCTAGCAATCAGCCCCAGCATTTT.

The chain employs TRBV29-1 and TRBJ2-5; 7 positions match TRBD2. The trim removed 6 bases at V and 0 bases at J, leaving 7 bases unmatched. Germline loops: CDR1 SQVTM, CDR2 ANQGSEA. The CDR3 spans 14 residues. The CDR3 DNA follows: TGCAGCGTGGCACCTAGCGGTAACCAAGAGACCCAGTACTTC. As protein: CSVAPSGNQETQYF.

The rearrangement uses TRBV18 and TRBJ1-4; TRBD1 matches 9 bases. This CDR3 has 19 amino acids. The germline gives CDR1 KGHSH, CDR2 LQKENI. V was clipped by 2 bases and J by 0 bases; unmatched bases: 10. The CDR3 sequence: CASSPNPATGGATNEKLFF. The CDR3 DNA reads as TGTGCCAGCTCACCAAATCCAGCGACAGGGGGTGCAACTAATGAAAAACTGTTTTTT.

The chain links TRBV28 to TRBJ1-2; no clear D. V lost 1 base and J lost 5, with 5 bases in between. The CDR3 has 12 residues. The V gene's germline CDR1 is MDHEN and CDR2 SYDVKM. The CDR3 nucleotides read TGTGCCAGCAGTTTATTACAGTATGGCTACACCTTC. It is translated as CASSLLQYGYTF.

This rearrangement joins TRBV7-2 to TRBJ1-1, with D possibly TRBD1 on 6 matching bases. Trimming removed 4 bases at V and 2 bases at J, with 14 bases between. The CDR3 spans 15 residues. Germline values: CDR1 SGHTA, CDR2 FQGNSA. Here the CDR3 reads CASSSGQLINTEAFF. Here the CDR3 DNA reads TGTGCCAGCAGCTCCGGACAGCTCATCAACACTGAAGCTTTCTTT.

CDR3 protein: CASSLRTSGDLQYF. As DNA, the CDR3 is TGTGCCAGCAGCCTGAGGACTAGCGGGGACCTTCAGTACTTC. The chain links TRBV9 to TRBJ2-4; the match to TRBD2 covers 12 bases. V dropped 4 bases and J dropped 11; count of bases not matched to a gene: 7. Germline CDR1 SGDLS, CDR2 YYNGEE. CDR3 length: 14 amino acids.

The CDR3 DNA sequence: TGTGCCAGCAGCCGACTAGCCTTCGGGAGCGGGGAGCTGTTTTTT. It specifies CASSRLAFGSGELFF. V is TRBV7-6 and J is TRBJ2-2, with 7 bases fitting TRBD2. CDR1 and CDR2 (germline): SGHVS, FNYEAQ. V was clipped by 5 bases and J by 7 bases; unmatched bases: 10. The CDR3 length is 15 residues.

CDR3 amino acids: CASSEDGTGAEQYF. CDR3 DNA: TGTGCCAGCAGTGAGGACGGGACTGGGGCCGAGCAGTACTTC. The gene calls are TRBV6-1 and TRBJ2-7; TRBD2 is a possible D gene (6 bases). The germline gives CDR1 MNHNS, CDR2 SASEGT. The CDR3 covers 14 residues. V was trimmed by 3 bases and J by 6 bases, leaving 15 bases between them.